Given below is one TCR beta chain in context. Its antigen is still unknown. The entry originates in a study of radiotherapy plus CTLA-4 blockade in lung cancer. About the research overall: Objective responses were recorded in 15% to 20% of patients, with disease control recorded in 25% to 40%. Findings and caveats of the study: The best prediction of response reportedly came from early blood T cell clone dynamics, with interferon-beta. Expansion of tumor-derived TCR clones was observed in blood after radiotherapy plus ipilimumab.

The repertoire was sequenced with immunoSEQ multiplex PCR; TCRdb's copy has only in-frame clones and lacks some. The repertoire consists of around 78,000 clones, with 60% to 85% occurring once and the leading ten covering 3.5% to 4.5%. Trimming took off 0 bases at V and 4 bases at J, with 4 bases between the two ends. The germline CDR1 and CDR2 sequences are LGHNA and YNFKEQ. The CDR3 sequence is 13 residues long. The study treated chemo-refractory metastatic non-small-cell lung cancer patients with focal radiation plus ipilimumab CTLA-4 blockade. The sequencing here drew on peripheral blood, taken from a patient treated with radiotherapy plus ipilimumab. This chain joins TRBV4-2 and TRBJ1-5, with D unclear. The sequence derives from a human donor with non-small cell lung cancer who had a partial response to radiotherapy plus ipilimumab. Some clones in this sample may be carry-over from other donors' samples. CDR3 sequence reads: CASSQDPNQPQHF. Written as DNA, the CDR3 is TGTGCCAGCAGCCAAGACCCAAATCAGCCCCAGCATTTT.